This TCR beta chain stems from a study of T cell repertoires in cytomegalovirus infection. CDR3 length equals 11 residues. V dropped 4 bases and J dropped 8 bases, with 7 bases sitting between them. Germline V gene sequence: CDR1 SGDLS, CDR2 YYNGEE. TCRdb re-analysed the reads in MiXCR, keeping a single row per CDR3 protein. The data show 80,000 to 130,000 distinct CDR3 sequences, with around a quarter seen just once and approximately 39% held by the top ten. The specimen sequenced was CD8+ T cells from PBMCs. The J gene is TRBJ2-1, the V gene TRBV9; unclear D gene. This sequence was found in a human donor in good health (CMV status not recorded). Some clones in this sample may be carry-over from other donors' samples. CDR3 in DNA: TGTGCCAGCAGCCATGGAGATGAGCAGTTCTTC. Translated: CASSHGDEQFF.